These 20 T cell receptor beta chains share one sample of origin, sequenced in a study of blood T cell repertoires in COVID-19. Generated by immunoSEQ multiplex PCR, the TCRdb table keeps only in-frame clones and is missing some. Of about 360,000 clones in the sample, 70% to 90% are singletons; the top ten hold under 1.5%. Sequenced material: PBMCs or T cells enriched from blood (not recorded which). These receptors all come from a man aged 25 to 40 who had recovered from COVID-19.

V gene TRBV3-1 (or the pseudogene TRBV3-2) combines with J gene TRBJ2-7; tentative D call: TRBD1 (5 bases). The germline gives CDR1 LGHDT, CDR2 YNNKEL (reference sequence). The CDR3 is made up of 13 amino acids. V lost 3 bases to trimming and J lost 4 bases, with 10 bases between them. The chain's CDR3 is CASSQVGVYEQYF. The CDR3 coding sequence is TGTGCCAGCAGCCAGGTAGGGGTTTACGAGCAGTACTTC.

The J gene is TRBJ1-6, the V gene TRBV6-5; 8 nucleotides agree with TRBD1. The ends lost 0 bases at V and 7 bases at J; junction bases unmatched: 2. The CDR3 loop spans 15 amino acids. Germline V gene sequence: CDR1 MNHEY, CDR2 SVGAGI. CDR3: CASSYSNRGNSPLHF. As DNA, the CDR3 is TGTGCCAGCAGTTACTCGAACAGGGGGAATTCACCCCTCCACTTT.

This clone has only a few counts. The J gene is TRBJ1-6, the V gene TRBV9; 9 bases match TRBD1. This CDR3 region has 14 residues. Germline loops: CDR1 SGDLS, CDR2 YYNGEE. V trimming: 3 bases; J trimming: 9 bases; junction bases outside the gene matches: 4. CDR3 nucleotide sequence: TGTGCCAGCAGCGCAGGGACAGGGAGTTCACCCCTCCACTTT. It specifies CASSAGTGSSPLHF.

The gene calls are TRBV6-5 and TRBJ2-7; TRBD2 is a possible D gene (6 bases). CDR1 is MNHEY, CDR2 SVGAGI, per germline. CDR3 length: 13 amino acids. The V end was cut by 10 bases, the J end by 4 bases, with 17 bases between. The CDR3: CATLFSGRYEQYF. Written as DNA, the CDR3 is TGTGCCACCCTCTTTAGCGGACGATACGAGCAGTACTTC.

This chain connects TRBV6-1 to TRBJ2-3; D remains ambiguous. The CDR3 covers 14 residues. The ends were cut back, 0 bases at V and 7 bases at J, with 11 bases in the middle. Germline loops: CDR1 MNHNS, CDR2 SASEGT. CDR3 amino acids: CASSEAARPNTQYF. The CDR3 bases are TGTGCCAGCAGTGAAGCAGCTAGGCCAAATACGCAGTATTTT.

In this sample, this clone turned up a few times. The chain carries TRBV28 and TRBJ1-1; D is undetermined. Trimming took 6 bases from V and 4 from J, leaving 15 bases between them. From germline, CDR1 is MDHEN and CDR2 SYDVKM. This CDR3 spans 14 amino acids. The CDR3 DNA is TGTGCCAGCAGAGTCACGTGGGGAGGCACTGAAGCTTTCTTT. Its translation is CASRVTWGGTEAFF.

The rearrangement joins TRBV9 to TRBJ1-1; the D is unclear. Trimming cost V 2 bases and J 0 bases, with 5 bases left between them. The length of the CDR3 is 13 residues. CDR1 is SGDLS, CDR2 YYNGEE, per germline. CDR3 sequence reads: CASSVILNTEAFF. As DNA, the CDR3 is TGTGCCAGCAGCGTTATCTTGAACACTGAAGCTTTCTTT.

This clone was seen only once. The gene calls are TRBV10-2 and TRBJ1-5; no definite D call. CDR3 size: 13 residues. Trimming cost V 6 bases and J 7 bases, with 13 bases left between them. Germline V CDR1 and CDR2: WSHSY, SAAADI. Written as DNA, the CDR3 is TGCGCCAGCAGAGCTCAGCGGGAGCAGCCCCAGCATTTT. Amino acids: CASRAQREQPQHF.

J is TRBJ2-2 and V is TRBV29-1, with unresolved D. Trimming pared 6 bases from V and 6 bases from J, leaving 14 bases between. The CDR3 is 13 amino acids. The germline V gene has CDR1 SQVTM and CDR2 ANQGSEA. The CDR3 loop reads CSVETRSSGELFF. As DNA, the CDR3 is TGCAGCGTCGAGACACGGTCGTCCGGGGAGCTGTTTTTT.

This clone came up a few times. The chain carries TRBV19 and TRBJ1-2; 7 bases match TRBD1. The CDR3 extends over 16 amino acids. Germline CDR1 LNHDA, CDR2 SQIVND (reference sequence). J gave up 7 bases and V 6 bases, and 17 bases lay outside the gene matches. The CDR3 DNA follows: TGTGCCAGTAGGAGAGAGACAGGGCATCTTTTTTTTGGCTACACCTTC. Encoded protein: CASRRETGHLFFGYTF.

V is TRBV24-1 and J is TRBJ1-2, with D unresolved. Germline CDR1 and CDR2: KGHDR and SFDVKD. Deletions cut 3 bases from V and 4 bases from J, with 11 bases between. The CDR3 extends over 14 amino acids. The CDR3 sequence: CATSDTGSSYGYTF. For the CDR3, the DNA is TGTGCCACCAGTGATACTGGTAGTAGCTATGGCTACACCTTC.

V and J are TRBV5-1 and TRBJ1-2; maybe TRBD1 (6 bases). CDR3 length equals 13 residues. Trimming shortened V by 3 bases and J by 4 bases, and 10 bases separated the two germline ends. Per the germline V gene, CDR1 is SGHRS and CDR2 is YFSETQ. CDR3 DNA sequence: TGCGCCAGCAGCTGGACAGTTTCCTATGGCTACACCTTC. Translation: CASSWTVSYGYTF.

This clone was found a few times. The chain employs TRBV2 and TRBJ2-5; 11 nucleotides match TRBD1. CDR1 SNHLY and CDR2 FYNNEI come from the germline V gene. This CDR3 comprises 15 residues. J was trimmed by 3 bases and V by 11 bases; bases with no gene match: 11. CDR3 in DNA: TGTGCCGCAGGCCGGGACAGGGGGGTCGAAGAGACCCAGTACTTC. The encoded protein is CAAGRDRGVEETQYF.

The chain employs TRBV28 and TRBJ1-2, with 8 bases matching TRBD1. The germline CDR1 and CDR2 sequences are MDHEN and SYDVKM. The CDR3 runs 14 residues. V dropped 2 bases and J dropped 8; count of bases not matched to a gene: 7. CDR3 residues: CASSLPGGGWGYTF. The CDR3 DNA sequence: TGTGCCAGCAGTTTACCAGGGGGCGGGTGGGGCTACACCTTC.

The chain has TRBV11-2 and TRBJ2-1; maybe TRBD2 (6 bases). V was pared by 3 bases and J by 5 bases, with 14 bases between. The CDR3 consists of 15 residues. Germline V gives CDR1 SGHAT, CDR2 FQNNGV. The CDR3: CASSFRASANNEQFF. The CDR3, as DNA: TGTGCCAGCAGCTTCCGGGCTAGCGCCAACAATGAGCAGTTCTTC.

The rearrangement links TRBV5-4 to TRBJ1-1; D not resolved. Per germline, CDR1 SGHNT and CDR2 YYREEE (reference sequence). There are 14 residues in the CDR3. V was clipped by 5 bases and J by 0 bases, with 11 bases between them. The CDR3 nucleotides read TGTGCCAGCAGAGCTTCGCCCATGAACACTGAAGCTTTCTTT. Amino acids: CASRASPMNTEAFF.

This rearrangement joins TRBV7-9 to TRBJ2-5; 10 bases fit TRBD2. This CDR3 region has 15 residues. V lost 1 base to trimming and J lost 5 bases; unmatched junction nucleotides: 4. The germline V gene encodes CDR1 SEHNR and CDR2 FQNEAQ (reference sequence). In DNA, the CDR3 is TGTGCCAGCAGCTTAGTAGCGGGGGGCCCGGAGACCCAGTACTTC. Its protein product is CASSLVAGGPETQYF. Full variable domain (outside the CDR3, taken from reference TRBV7-9 and TRBJ2-5): DTGVSQNPRHKITKRGQNVTFRCDPISEHNRLYWYRQTLGQGPEFLTYFQNEAQLEKSRLLSDRFSAERPKGSFSTLEIQRTEQGDSAMYLCASSLVAGGPETQYFGPGTRLLVL.

The rearrangement uses TRBV5-8 and TRBJ1-5; 9 nucleotides line up with TRBD1. CDR1 and CDR2 (germline): SGHTS, YDEGEE. CDR3 length equals 18 residues. The J segment lost 0 bases and the V segment lost 1 base, leaving 8 bases of the junction unmatched. The CDR3 region has the DNA TGTGCCAGCAGCTTGAGGGACAGGGTGGACTATAGCAATCAGCCCCAGCATTTT. Translation gives CASSLRDRVDYSNQPQHF. Full variable domain (missing parts from reference TRBV5-8 and TRBJ1-5): EAGVTQSPTHLIKTRGQQATLRCSPISGHTSVYWYQQALGLGLQFLLWYDEGEERNRGNFPPRFSGRQFPNYSSELNVNALELEDSALYLCASSLRDRVDYSNQPQHFGDGTRLSIL.

This clone was counted between two and nine times. V and J are TRBV11-2 and TRBJ1-1, with D tentatively TRBD1 (6 bases). V shed 0 bases and J shed 1 base, with 15 bases lying between them. This CDR3 comprises 17 residues. Germline CDR1 and CDR2: SGHAT and FQNNGV. The CDR3 reads CASSLDSWGRTNTEAFF. The DNA for the CDR3 is TGTGCCAGCAGCTTAGATAGCTGGGGGCGGACGAACACTGAAGCTTTCTTT.

This clone has a single count. CDR3 nucleotides: TGTGCCAGCTCCGACAGTCCCTGGGGCAATCAGCCCCAGCATTTT. Translated, it gives CASSDSPWGNQPQHF. The chain is built from TRBV27 and TRBJ1-5; possibly TRBD1 for D (5 bases). Germline loops: CDR1 MNHEY, CDR2 SMNVEV (reference sequence). This CDR3 region has 15 residues. V was cut by 8 bases and J by 2 bases, with 16 bases left in between.